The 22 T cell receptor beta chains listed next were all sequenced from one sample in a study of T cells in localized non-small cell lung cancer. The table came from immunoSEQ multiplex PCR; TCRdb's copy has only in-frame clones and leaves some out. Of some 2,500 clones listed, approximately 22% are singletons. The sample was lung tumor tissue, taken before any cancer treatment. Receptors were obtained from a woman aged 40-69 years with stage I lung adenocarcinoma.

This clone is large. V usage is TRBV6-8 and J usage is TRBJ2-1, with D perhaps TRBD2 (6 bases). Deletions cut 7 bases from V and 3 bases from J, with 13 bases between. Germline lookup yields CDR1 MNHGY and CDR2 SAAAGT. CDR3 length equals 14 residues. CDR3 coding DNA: TGTGCCAGCACATTCACTAGCCTCTACAATGAGCAGTTCTTC. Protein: CASTFTSLYNEQFF.

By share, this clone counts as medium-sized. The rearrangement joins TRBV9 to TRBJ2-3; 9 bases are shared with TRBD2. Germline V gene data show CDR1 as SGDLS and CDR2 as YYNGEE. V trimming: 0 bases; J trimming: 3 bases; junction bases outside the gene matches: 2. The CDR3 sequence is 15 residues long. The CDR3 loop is CASSVGTSGTDTQYF. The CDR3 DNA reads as TGTGCCAGCAGCGTAGGTACTAGCGGGACAGATACGCAGTATTTT.

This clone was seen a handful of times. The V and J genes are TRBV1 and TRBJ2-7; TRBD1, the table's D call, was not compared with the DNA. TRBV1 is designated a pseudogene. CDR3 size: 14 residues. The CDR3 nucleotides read TGCGCCAGCAGCCTCACCGGGACAAAAGGCGAGCAGTACTTC. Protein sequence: CASSLTGTKGEQYF.

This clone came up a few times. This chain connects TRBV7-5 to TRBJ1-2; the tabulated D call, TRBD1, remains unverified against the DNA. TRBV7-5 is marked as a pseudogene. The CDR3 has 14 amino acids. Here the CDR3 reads CASRKGQGNYGYTF. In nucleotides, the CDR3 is TGTGCCAGCAGAAAGGGACAGGGGAACTATGGCTACACCTTC.

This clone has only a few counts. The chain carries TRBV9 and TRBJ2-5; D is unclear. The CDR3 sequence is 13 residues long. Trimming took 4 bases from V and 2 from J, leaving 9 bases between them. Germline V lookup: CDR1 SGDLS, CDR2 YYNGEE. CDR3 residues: CASSKNGQETQYF. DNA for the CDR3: TGTGCCAGCAGCAAAAACGGGCAAGAGACCCAGTACTTC.

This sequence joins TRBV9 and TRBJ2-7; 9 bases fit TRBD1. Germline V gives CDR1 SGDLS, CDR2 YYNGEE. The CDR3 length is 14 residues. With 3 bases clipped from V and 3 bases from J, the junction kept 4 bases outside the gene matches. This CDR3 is CASSGQGGGYEQYF. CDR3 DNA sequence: TGTGCCAGCAGCGGACAGGGGGGCGGCTACGAGCAGTACTTC.

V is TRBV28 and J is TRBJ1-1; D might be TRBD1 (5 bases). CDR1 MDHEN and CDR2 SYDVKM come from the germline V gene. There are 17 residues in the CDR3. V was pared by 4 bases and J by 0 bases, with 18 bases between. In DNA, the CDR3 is TGTGCCAGCAGTTCCATGTCCGTGAGCAGGGTGAACACTGAAGCTTTCTTT. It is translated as CASSSMSVSRVNTEAFF.

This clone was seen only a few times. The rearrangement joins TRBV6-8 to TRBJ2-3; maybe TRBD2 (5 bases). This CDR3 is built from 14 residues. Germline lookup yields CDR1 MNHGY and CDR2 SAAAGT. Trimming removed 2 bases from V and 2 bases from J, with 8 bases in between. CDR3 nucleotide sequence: TGTGCCAGCAGTTACGAGCGGACCACAGATACGCAGTATTTT. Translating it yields CASSYERTTDTQYF.

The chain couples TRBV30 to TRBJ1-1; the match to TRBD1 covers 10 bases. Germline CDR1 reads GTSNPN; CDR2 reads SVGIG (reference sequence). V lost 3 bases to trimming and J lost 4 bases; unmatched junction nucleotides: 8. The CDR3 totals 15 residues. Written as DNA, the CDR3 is TGTGCCTGGAGCGATACGGGACAGGGGAGCACTGAAGCTTTCTTT. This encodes CAWSDTGQGSTEAFF.

The CDR3 sequence is CASSPPGQGSNEQFF. The CDR3 region has the DNA TGTGCCAGCTCACCACCGGGACAGGGTTCAAATGAGCAGTTCTTC. This chain joins TRBV18 and TRBJ2-1, with TRBD1 matching 9 bases. The germline gives CDR1 KGHSH, CDR2 LQKENI. The CDR3 contains 15 residues. The ends lost 0 bases at V and 7 bases at J; junction bases unmatched: 4.

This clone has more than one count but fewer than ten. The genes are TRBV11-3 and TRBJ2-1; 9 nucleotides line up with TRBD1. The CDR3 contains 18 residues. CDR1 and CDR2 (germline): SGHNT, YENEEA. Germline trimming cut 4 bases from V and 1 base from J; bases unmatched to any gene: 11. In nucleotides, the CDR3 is TGTGCCAGCAGCTCCCTCACGGGACAGGGAAGGTCCTACAATGAGCAGTTCTTC. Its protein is CASSSLTGQGRSYNEQFF.

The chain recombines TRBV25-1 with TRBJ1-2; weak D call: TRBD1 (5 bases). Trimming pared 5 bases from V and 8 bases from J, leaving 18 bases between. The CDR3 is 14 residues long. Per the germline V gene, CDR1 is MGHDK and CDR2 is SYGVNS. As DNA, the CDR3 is TGTGCCAGCAGTTCGCCCGGGACGGCCTTGGGCTACACCTTC. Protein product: CASSSPGTALGYTF.

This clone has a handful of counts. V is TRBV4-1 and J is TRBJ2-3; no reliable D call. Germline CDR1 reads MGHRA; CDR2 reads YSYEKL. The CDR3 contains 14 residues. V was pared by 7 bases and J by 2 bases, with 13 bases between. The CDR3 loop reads CASTNSLYTDTQYF. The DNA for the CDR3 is TGCGCCAGCACTAACAGTTTGTACACAGATACGCAGTATTTT.

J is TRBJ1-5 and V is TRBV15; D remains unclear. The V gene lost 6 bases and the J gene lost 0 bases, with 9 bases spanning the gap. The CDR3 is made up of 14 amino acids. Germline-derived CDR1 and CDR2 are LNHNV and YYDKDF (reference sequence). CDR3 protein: CATSVSVSNQPQHF. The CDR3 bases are TGTGCCACCAGTGTTAGCGTTAGCAATCAGCCCCAGCATTTT.

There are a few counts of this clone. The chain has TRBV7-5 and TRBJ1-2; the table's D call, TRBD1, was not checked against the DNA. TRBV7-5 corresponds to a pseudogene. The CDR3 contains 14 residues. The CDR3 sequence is CASSLRDSNYGYTF. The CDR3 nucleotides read TGTGCCAGCAGCTTGCGCGACAGCAACTATGGCTACACCTTC.

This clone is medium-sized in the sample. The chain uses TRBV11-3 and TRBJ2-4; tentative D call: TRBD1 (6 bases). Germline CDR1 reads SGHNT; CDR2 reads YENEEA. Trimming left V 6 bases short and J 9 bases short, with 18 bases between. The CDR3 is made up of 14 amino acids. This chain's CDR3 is CASSREGDLGIQYF. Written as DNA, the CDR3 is TGTGCCAGCAGTCGTGAGGGGGATTTGGGCATTCAGTACTTC. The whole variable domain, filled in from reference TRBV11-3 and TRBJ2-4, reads EAGVVQSPRYKIIEKKQPVAFWCNPISGHNTLYWYLQNLGQGPELLIRYENEEAVDDSQLPKDRFSAERLKGVDSTLKIQPAELGDSAVYLCASSREGDLGIQYFGAGTRLSVL.

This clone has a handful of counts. The CDR3 loop reads CASSRGQLNTGELFF. The CDR3 coding sequence is TGTGCCAGCAGCCGGGGACAGTTGAACACCGGGGAGCTGTTTTTT. V and J are TRBV11-3 and TRBJ2-2, with TRBD1 matching over 7 bases. The CDR3 spans 15 residues. Germline CDR1 SGHNT, CDR2 YENEEA. J was trimmed by 1 base and V by 5 bases; bases with no gene match: 4.

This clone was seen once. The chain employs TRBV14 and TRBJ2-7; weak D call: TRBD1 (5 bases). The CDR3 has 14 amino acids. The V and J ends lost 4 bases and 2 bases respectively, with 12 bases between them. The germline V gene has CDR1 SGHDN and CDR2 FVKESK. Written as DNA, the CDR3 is TGTGCCAGCAGCCTCCAGGGTGAGGCCTACGAGCAGTACTTC. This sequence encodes CASSLQGEAYEQYF.

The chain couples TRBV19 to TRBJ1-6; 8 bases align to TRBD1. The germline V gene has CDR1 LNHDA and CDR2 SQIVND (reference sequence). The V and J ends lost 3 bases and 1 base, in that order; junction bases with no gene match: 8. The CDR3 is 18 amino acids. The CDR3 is CASSIVGQGASYNSPLHF. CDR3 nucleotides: TGTGCCAGTAGTATCGTCGGGCAGGGGGCATCCTATAATTCACCCCTCCACTTT.

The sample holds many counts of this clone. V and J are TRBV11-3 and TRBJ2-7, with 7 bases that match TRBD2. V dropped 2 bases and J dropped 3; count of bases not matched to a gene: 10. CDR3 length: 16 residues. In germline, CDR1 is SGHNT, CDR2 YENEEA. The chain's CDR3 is CASSLRGRGSVYEQYF. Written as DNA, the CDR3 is TGTGCCAGCAGCTTAAGAGGGCGGGGGAGTGTCTACGAGCAGTACTTC.

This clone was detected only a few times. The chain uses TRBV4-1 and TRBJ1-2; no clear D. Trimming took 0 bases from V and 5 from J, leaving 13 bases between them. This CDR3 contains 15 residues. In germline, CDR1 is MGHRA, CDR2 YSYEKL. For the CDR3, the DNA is TGCGCCAGCAGCCAAGATTCCCGGAGCGGGTATGGCTACACCTTC. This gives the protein CASSQDSRSGYGYTF.

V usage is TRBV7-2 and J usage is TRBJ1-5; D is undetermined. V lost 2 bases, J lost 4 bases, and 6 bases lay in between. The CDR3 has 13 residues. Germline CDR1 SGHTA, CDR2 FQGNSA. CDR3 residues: CASSLSGNQPQHF. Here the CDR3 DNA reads TGTGCCAGCAGCTTAAGTGGTAATCAGCCCCAGCATTTT.